The rows below give T cell receptor beta chains drawn from one sample of a study of blood T cell repertoires in COVID-19. This table comes from immunoSEQ multiplex PCR, and its TCRdb copy is limited to in-frame clones, with some not included. The sample lists approximately 480,000 clones, 75% to 90% seen once, with 0.75% to 0.9% in the top ten. The sequenced sample was peripheral blood. The source is a man between 18 and 29 years old with COVID-19, enrolled during active disease. Both conserved end residues are part of each CDR3. Each record gives: J gene, clone size, V gene, D gene, CDR3 protein, CDR3 DNA. The D gene is left open where the match is weak. Clone size is shown for a subset of rows, as once, few, many or a class of expanded clone.

j_gene: TRBJ2-7
abundance: -
v_gene: TRBV5-5
d_gene: TRBD2
CDR3aa: CASSLAPSGGFEQYF
CDR3nt: TGTGCCAGCAGCTTGGCCCCTAGCGGGGGGTTCGAGCAGTACTTC

j_gene: TRBJ2-7
abundance: -
v_gene: TRBV21-1
d_gene: -
CDR3aa: CASSNGRHYEQYF
CDR3nt: TGTGCCAGCAGCAACGGTCGCCACTACGAGCAGTACTTC

j_gene: TRBJ1-6
abundance: once
v_gene: TRBV9
d_gene: -
CDR3aa: CASSSTPGGSPLHF
CDR3nt: TGTGCCAGCAGCAGTACACCCGGCGGTTCACCCCTCCACTTT

j_gene: TRBJ2-5
abundance: -
v_gene: TRBV12-3/TRBV12-4
d_gene: -
CDR3aa: CASSLGHPETQYF
CDR3nt: TGTGCCAGCAGTTTGGGGCACCCAGAGACCCAGTACTTC

j_gene: TRBJ1-5
abundance: -
v_gene: TRBV18
d_gene: -
CDR3aa: CASSPLGPGPDQPQHF
CDR3nt: TGTGCCAGCTCACCACTCGGGCCAGGGCCGGATCAGCCCCAGCATTTT

j_gene: TRBJ2-1
abundance: -
v_gene: TRBV27
d_gene: TRBD2
CDR3aa: CASSLGAGAGEQFF
CDR3nt: TGTGCCAGCAGTTTAGGAGCGGGGGCGGGTGAGCAGTTCTTC

j_gene: TRBJ1-5
abundance: -
v_gene: TRBV6-5
d_gene: -
CDR3aa: CASSLQGNQPQHF
CDR3nt: TGTGCCAGCAGCCTACAGGGAAATCAGCCCCAGCATTTT

j_gene: TRBJ2-3
abundance: -
v_gene: TRBV6-5
d_gene: -
CDR3aa: CASSLSVTDTQYF
CDR3nt: TGTGCCAGCAGTTTGTCGGTCACAGATACGCAGTATTTT

j_gene: TRBJ2-5
abundance: once
v_gene: TRBV19
d_gene: TRBD1
CDR3aa: CASSMGDREGETQYF
CDR3nt: TGTGCCAGTAGTATGGGGGACAGGGAGGGAGAGACCCAGTACTTC

j_gene: TRBJ2-7
abundance: once
v_gene: TRBV2
d_gene: TRBD2
CDR3aa: CASSALAGPYEQYF
CDR3nt: TGTGCCAGCAGTGCCCTAGCGGGACCCTACGAGCAGTACTTC

j_gene: TRBJ1-6
abundance: -
v_gene: TRBV2
d_gene: TRBD1
CDR3aa: CASSRETGGPPLHF
CDR3nt: TGTGCCAGCAGTCGAGAGACAGGGGGGCCACCCCTCCACTTT

j_gene: TRBJ2-5
abundance: -
v_gene: TRBV18
d_gene: -
CDR3aa: CASSLKPVQETQYF
CDR3nt: TGTGCCAGCTCACTAAAGCCGGTCCAAGAGACCCAGTACTTC